Each of the 5 T cell receptor beta chains below was sequenced from the same sample in a study of cytomegalovirus exposure and HLA in healthy donors. The PCR had 60 Vbeta and 13 Jbeta primers. Produced via immunoSEQ multiplex PCR; TCRdb's table is partial and in-frame only. The sample has roughly 69,000 clones, approximately 73% seen once. Sequenced sample: PBMCs. The source is a man aged 50 or older in good health and CMV-seronegative.

CDR3 nucleotides: TGTGCCAGCAGCATTCGGACTCTATTCAACAGCGGGCCTAGAACTGAAGCTTTCTTT. Translating it yields CASSIRTLFNSGPRTEAFF. J is TRBJ1-1 and V is TRBV11-2, with D hard to call. The CDR3 loop spans 19 amino acids. Germline V gene data show CDR1 as SGHAT and CDR2 as FQNNGV. V lost 5 bases and J 5 bases, leaving 30 bases between the germline ends.

The rearrangement joins TRBV6-1 to TRBJ1-6, with 8 bases identical to TRBD1. Germline V gives CDR1 MNHNS, CDR2 SASEGT. The J segment lost 0 bases and the V segment lost 4 bases, leaving 8 bases of the junction unmatched. CDR3 size: 18 residues. The CDR3 spells CASSGATGADSYNSPLHF. The CDR3 DNA is TGTGCCAGCAGTGGAGCGACAGGGGCGGACTCCTATAATTCACCCCTCCACTTT.

This clone was counted between two and nine times. In the same sample, other DNA sequences code for this CDR3. The chain links TRBV7-2 to TRBJ2-3, with D possibly matching TRBD2 (6 bases). Germline lookup yields CDR1 SGHTA and CDR2 FQGNSA. V was pared by 5 bases and J by 0 bases, with 15 bases between. This CDR3 comprises 16 residues. The CDR3 sequence is CASSLLGGDSTDTQYF. The DNA of the CDR3 is TGTGCCAGCAGCCTTTTGGGCGGGGATAGCACAGATACGCAGTATTTT.

This chain joins TRBV6-1 and TRBJ2-7; D is possibly TRBD1 (6 bases). This CDR3 has 13 amino acids. The ends were cut back, 2 bases at V and 9 bases at J, with 14 bases in the middle. Germline assignment: CDR1 MNHNS and CDR2 SASEGT. The CDR3, as DNA: TGTGCCAGCAGTGAACAGGGGCCCGCGGGGCAGTACTTC. Residues: CASSEQGPAGQYF.

This chain uses TRBV7-9 with TRBJ2-5, with D maybe TRBD2 (5 bases). Deletions cut 4 bases from V and 4 bases from J, with 16 bases between. This CDR3 comprises 15 residues. In germline, CDR1 is SEHNR, CDR2 FQNEAQ (reference sequence). The CDR3 here is CASSSYPAAGETQYF. DNA of the CDR3: TGTGCCAGCAGCTCGTATCCGGCCGCGGGAGAGACCCAGTACTTC.